This record looks at one T cell receptor beta chain sequence and its context. This clone's antigen is unknown. No clone much larger than this one lies a single base away; base qualities are absent. Stable Graves' hyperthyroidism was defined as the absence of progression to ophthalmopathy over 18 months of follow-up. Hyperthyroidism patients were aged 18 to 65 years and newly diagnosed, with disease duration of less than 2 months. The study excluded patients with uncontrolled infections, other autoimmune diseases, pregnancy or lactation. Clinical symptoms, serum thyroxine and TRAb, thyroid ultrasound, and orbital computed tomography formed the basis for the diagnoses. PBMCs were isolated from about 9 ml of fresh peripheral blood by Ficoll-Paque density gradient centrifugation. Total RNA was extracted using Trizol reagent, and RNA quality was assessed on an Agilent 2100 Bioanalyzer. At the junction V is shortened by 0 bases and J by 2 bases, with 12 bases in between. CDR1 is given as MNHEY and CDR2 as SVGEGT, both from the germline V gene. The CDR3 sequence holds 16 residues, the cysteine and phenylalanine included. The CDR3 DNA has 48 bases and is translated from base 1.

The TCR beta CDR3 regions were amplified from RNA transcripts. The TCR CDR3 was subjected to a first round of RT-PCR using the HTBI primer set and the Qiagen OneStep RT-PCR kit. A second multiplex PCR round built the libraries, followed by size selection and purification. Libraries were sequenced paired-end with 100 bp reads on an Illumina HiSeq2000. The paper's processing steps were these. SOAPnuke was used to process the raw data, removing reads that contained adapters or uncalled bases, had a mean Phred below 15, or lacked an exact match to the constant primer or identifier. High-quality paired reads were merged with COPE v1.2.5, and unique nucleotide sequences were defined as clonotypes. Clonotypes were aligned to IMGT TRBV, TRBD and TRBJ reference segments using MiTCR v1.1. The analysis was restricted to V-J combinations with a frequency above 0.0001, which together covered around 99% of the repertoires. A TCS score was defined as the ratio between F50 (clonal expansion) and ExV (chaos), using BLOSUM62-based TCRdist between CDR3 peptides within each V-J. Welch's t-statistics and random forest reduced 514 V-J features to some 14, which were used in a naive Bayes classifier (R e1071). TCRdb reanalyzed the raw reads on its own, using fastp at Q25 for trimming and MiXCR for clone calling, and kept in-frame beta chains. Each CDR3 protein gets just one entry, which takes the most common genes and DNA from the rows behind it. These V and J calls derive from TCRdb rather than the authors' analysis. Present in this sample are around 690,000 distinct CDR3 sequences, roughly 17% of which were seen just once. The ten top clones hold about 14% of the sample.

The data derive from a study of T cells in Graves' hyperthyroidism and ophthalmopathy (dated by TCRdb to the late 2010s). Concerning the study at large: Peripheral blood was collected at initial diagnosis, before any treatment. A discovery cohort of approximately 97 patients, 43 with Graves' ophthalmopathy and approximately 55 with stable Graves' hyperthyroidism, was used to find distinguishing TCR V-J signatures. Prospective prediction of ophthalmopathy was tested in an independent validation cohort consisting of 18 to 20 hyperthyroidism patients and around 17 patients who later progressed to ophthalmopathy. The roughly 94 discovery patients were randomly split 7:3 into training and test sets. Thyroid tissue and blood T-cell repertoires from six Graves' hyperthyroidism patients were also compared in the study. After sampling, hyperthyroidism patients received methimazole starting at 30 mg daily, and ophthalmopathy patients received high-dose intravenous methylprednisolone. According to the paper, TCR Vbeta CDR3 sequencing was carried out on over 130 peripheral blood samples, which came from 40 to 45 ophthalmopathy, under 85 hyperthyroidism and about 17 progressor patients.

Overall results and qualifications from the work: In validation, the model predicted progression to ophthalmopathy with approximately 69% sensitivity and around 72% specificity, a median of approximately 6.7 months before onset. Sample size was not statistically predetermined, and blinding of investigators to group allocation was not performed. Most expanded thyroid clonotypes (frequency above 0.001) were also found in blood, which suggests that blood repertoires may mirror thyroid immune responses. A model built on a 13 V-J signature distinguished ophthalmopathy from stable hyperthyroidism, reaching about 88% sensitivity and approximately 81% specificity in cross-validation and 80%/75% in testing.

Sequenced sample: blood. The receptor was derived from a man in his forties or fifties with Graves' hyperthyroidism. This sequence uses TRBV6-2 or TRBV6-3 and TRBJ2-3; TRBD2 is perhaps the D gene, given 5 matching bases. For the CDR3, the sequence is CASSYSGGPFTDTQYF. The DNA reads as follows: TGTGCCAGCAGTTACTCGGGCGGGCCATTCACAGATACGCAGTATTTT.